These T cell receptor beta chains were read from a single sample in a study of shared clonotypes between healthy human individuals. TCRdb's copy holds only in-frame clones and misses some; the assay was immunoSEQ multiplex PCR. The sample holds more than 400,000 clones, around four fifths seen once. Sequencing used PBMCs. The receptors were sampled from a woman aged 40 to 50 in good health. Some clones in this sample may be carry-over from other donors' samples. Each CDR3 is given without its conserved first and last residue.

v_gene	j_gene	CDR3aa
TRBV7-2	TRBJ2-2	ASKGGRGNTGELF
TRBV19	TRBJ1-1	ASGPPTEAF
TRBV5-1	TRBJ2-2	ASSPRQVANTGELF
TRBV9	TRBJ1-2	ASSVLGQNYGYT
TRBV11-1	TRBJ2-2	ASSPRAYTGELF
TRBV9	TRBJ1-4	ASSVGTGYEKLF
TRBV18	TRBJ1-5	ASSRDRGQAQH
TRBV13	TRBJ2-1	ASSLGLWGQGRRNEQF
TRBV2	TRBJ1-3	ASILSLGGNTIY
TRBV9	TRBJ1-1	ASSRAHMNTEAF
TRBV30	TRBJ2-7	AWSGTGGSYEQY
TRBV28	TRBJ2-5	ASSRPGLRGETQY
TRBV5-1	TRBJ2-3	ASSLALAGTLDTQY
TRBV5-1	TRBJ1-5	ASSWTGGNQPQH
TRBV7-8	TRBJ2-3	ASSSDRGTDTQY
TRBV7-9	TRBJ2-7	ASSLSVAPQLGEQY
TRBV11-2	TRBJ1-4	ASSQYRGPNEKLF
TRBV14	TRBJ2-1	ASSQLRTSGGFDEQF
TRBV29-1	TRBJ2-1	SIEQGKYNEQF
TRBV15	TRBJ2-6	ATSHRAVLPSGANVLT
TRBV7-9	TRBJ2-7	ASSLRGTYEQY
TRBV20-1	TRBJ1-5	SPPSQH
TRBV30	TRBJ1-2	AWSLTGGAGGYT
TRBV7-2	TRBJ2-2	ASSLSRNTGELF
TRBV18	TRBJ2-7	ASSPWGVGGSYEQY
TRBV5-4	TRBJ2-5	ASSLVTSGYFQETQY
TRBV5-4	TRBJ2-5	ASSSDRGRAETQY
TRBV4-2	TRBJ2-1	ASSQGQGRWEQF
TRBV19	TRBJ1-1	ASSIRAGGGDEAF
TRBV6-1	TRBJ1-2	ASQRGSTDGYT
TRBV5-1	TRBJ2-7	ASSPTSGDEQY
TRBV6-5	TRBJ2-2	ARAGRGSTGELF
TRBV27	TRBJ1-5	ASSPSGGPQH
TRBV4-2	TRBJ2-3	ASSQEGQGAIFTQY
TRBV11-2	TRBJ1-2	ASSSRGGGYT
TRBV5-1	TRBJ2-1	ASTTTDNEQF